This T cell receptor beta chain was sequenced in a study of OX40 agonist ivuxolimab in advanced cancers. The overall study: Cancers in dose escalation were hepatocellular, melanoma, renal cell and head and neck.

Study results and limitations: It was not determined which antigens were specifically recognized by the peripheral T cells that had undergone clonal expansion. Among the least clonally expanded were partial responders at 0.1-3.0 mg/kg.

Generated by immunoSEQ multiplex PCR, the TCRdb table keeps only in-frame clones and is missing some. Of around 23,000 clones listed, 70% to 90% are singletons. CDR3 length equals 15 residues. V dropped 5 bases and J dropped 2 bases, with 10 bases sitting between them. Germline loops: CDR1 LNHDA, CDR2 SQIVND (reference sequence). Points on this clone: Its antigen is not identified.

V usage is TRBV19 and J usage is TRBJ2-6, with D possibly TRBD1 on 5 matching bases. The sequence derives from an adult with an advanced solid tumor such as melanoma, head and neck, liver or kidney cancer. The sample here was CD4+ or CD8+ T cells sorted from blood, taken in a trial of the OX40 agonist ivuxolimab. As DNA, the CDR3 is TGTGCCAGTAGTTTCAGGGATACTGGGGCCAACGTCCTGACTTTC. It yields the protein CASSFRDTGANVLTF.